These T cell receptor beta chains were read from a single sample in a study of glioma-infiltrating T cells after dendritic cell vaccination. Profiling relied on immunoSEQ multiplex PCR, and the TCRdb table lists in-frame clones only, not all of them. The sample has just under 85,000 clones, 85% to 90% seen once. The sample in question was blood, obtained before dendritic cell vaccination. These receptors were taken from a human donor with glioblastoma. The CDR3 runs from the conserved cysteine through the conserved F or W. A D gene is named only where the DNA matches it firmly. Expanded clones get a size class; other rows say once, few or many, or leave the size out.

d_call,clone_size,j_call,v_call,cdr3_aa,cdr3_nt
TRBD1,-,TRBJ1-2,TRBV11-3,CASSTHRGDYGYTF,TGTGCCAGCAGCACCCACAGGGGAGACTATGGCTACACCTTC
-,-,TRBJ1-5,TRBV6-6,CASNIREDNQPQHF,TGTGCCAGCAACATCAGGGAGGATAATCAGCCCCAGCATTTT
TRBD2,once,TRBJ2-3,TRBV4-2,CASSQDKLAGGSTDTQYF,TGTGCCAGCAGCCAAGATAAACTAGCGGGAGGAAGCACAGATACGCAGTATTTT
TRBD1,-,TRBJ1-2,TRBV7-2,CASSLSTGGYGYTF,TGTGCCAGCAGCTTATCCACAGGGGGCTATGGCTACACCTTC
-,-,TRBJ2-7,TRBV11-3,CASSWHAGSSYEQYF,TGTGCCAGCAGCTGGCACGCGGGGAGCTCCTACGAGCAGTACTTC
-,-,TRBJ1-4,TRBV7-9,CASSLRDSWGEKLFF,TGTGCCAGCAGCCTACGGGACTCCTGGGGGGAAAAACTGTTTTTT
-,-,TRBJ2-7,TRBV9,CASSVGVAANSYEQYF,TGTGCCAGCAGCGTAGGGGTGGCGGCGAACTCCTACGAGCAGTACTTC
-,-,TRBJ1-3,TRBV27,CASSFQGSSGNTIYF,TGTGCCAGCAGTTTTCAGGGATCCTCTGGAAACACCATATATTTT
TRBD1,-,TRBJ2-3,TRBV4-1,CASSQDGAGGPTDTQYF,TGCGCCAGCAGCCAAGATGGGGCAGGGGGCCCCACAGATACGCAGTATTTT
-,-,TRBJ1-1,TRBV5-1,CASSISQGTNTEAFF,TGCGCCTCCAGCATTAGTCAGGGGACGAACACTGAAGCTTTCTTT
-,-,TRBJ1-5,TRBV6-1,CASSPTEYSNQPQHF,TGTGCCAGCAGCCCGACAGAATATAGCAATCAGCCCCAGCATTTT
TRBD1,few,TRBJ1-2,TRBV10-3,CAISDGPAGGDYGYTF,TGTGCCATCAGTGATGGGCCGGCAGGGGGCGACTATGGCTACACCTTC
-,-,TRBJ1-2,TRBV19,CASSIQKFYGYTF,TGTGCCAGTAGTATCCAGAAATTCTATGGCTACACCTTC
-,-,TRBJ2-1,TRBV4-1,CASSQGGAGALQANEQFF,TGCGCCAGCAGCCAAGGAGGGGCAGGGGCCCTTCAAGCTAATGAGCAGTTCTTC